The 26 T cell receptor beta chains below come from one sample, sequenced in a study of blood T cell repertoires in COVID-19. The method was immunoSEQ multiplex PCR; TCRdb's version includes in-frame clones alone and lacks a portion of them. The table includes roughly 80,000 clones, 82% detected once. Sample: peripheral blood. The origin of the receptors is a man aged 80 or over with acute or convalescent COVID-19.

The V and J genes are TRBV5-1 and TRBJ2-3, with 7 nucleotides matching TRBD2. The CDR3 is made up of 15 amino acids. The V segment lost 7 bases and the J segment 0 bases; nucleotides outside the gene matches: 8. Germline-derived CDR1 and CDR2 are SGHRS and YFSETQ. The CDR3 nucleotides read TGCGCCAGCTATCGCGGGGGAGGGAGCACAGATACGCAGTATTTT. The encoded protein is CASYRGGGSTDTQYF.

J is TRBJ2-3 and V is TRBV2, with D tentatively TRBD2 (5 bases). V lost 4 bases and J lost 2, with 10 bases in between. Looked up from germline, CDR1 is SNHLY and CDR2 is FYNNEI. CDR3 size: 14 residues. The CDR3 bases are TGTGCCAGCAGTGTGAGGGAGAACACAGATACGCAGTATTTT. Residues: CASSVRENTDTQYF. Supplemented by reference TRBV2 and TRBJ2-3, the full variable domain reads EPEVTQTPSHQVTQMGQEVILRCVPISNHLYFYWYRQILGQKVEFLVSFYNNEISEKSEIFDDQFSVERPDGSNFTLKIRSTKLEDSAMYFCASSVRENTDTQYFGPGTRLTVL.

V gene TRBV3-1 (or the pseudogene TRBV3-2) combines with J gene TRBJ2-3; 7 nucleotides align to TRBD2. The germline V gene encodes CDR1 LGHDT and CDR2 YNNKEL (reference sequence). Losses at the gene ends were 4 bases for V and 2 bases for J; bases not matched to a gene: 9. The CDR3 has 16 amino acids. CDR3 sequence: CASSLRWGGNTDTQYF. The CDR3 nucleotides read TGTGCCAGCAGCCTACGCTGGGGGGGGAACACAGATACGCAGTATTTT.

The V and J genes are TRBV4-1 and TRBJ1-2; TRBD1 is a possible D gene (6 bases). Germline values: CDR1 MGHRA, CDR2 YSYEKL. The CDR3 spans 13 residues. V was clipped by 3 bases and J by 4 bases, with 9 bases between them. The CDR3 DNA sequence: TGCGCCAGCAGCCAGGGAGGGGGCTATGGCTACACCTTC. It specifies CASSQGGGYGYTF.

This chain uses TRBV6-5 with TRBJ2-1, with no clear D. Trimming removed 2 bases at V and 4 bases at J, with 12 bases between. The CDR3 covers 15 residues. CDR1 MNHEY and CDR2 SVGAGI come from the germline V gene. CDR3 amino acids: CASSYVSTLYNEQFF. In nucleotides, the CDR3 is TGTGCCAGCAGTTACGTGTCCACTCTGTACAATGAGCAGTTCTTC.

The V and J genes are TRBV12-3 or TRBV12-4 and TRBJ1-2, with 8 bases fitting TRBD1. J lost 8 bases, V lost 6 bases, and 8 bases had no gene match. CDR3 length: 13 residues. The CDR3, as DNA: TGTGCCAGCAGCCCGACAGGGGAAAGGGGCTACACCTTC. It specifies CASSPTGERGYTF.

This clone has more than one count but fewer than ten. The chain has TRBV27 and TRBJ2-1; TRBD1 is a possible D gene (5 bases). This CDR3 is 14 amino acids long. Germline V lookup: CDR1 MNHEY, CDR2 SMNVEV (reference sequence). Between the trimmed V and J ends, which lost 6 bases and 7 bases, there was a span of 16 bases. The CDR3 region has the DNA TGTGCCAGCAGAGTCATGACAGCTATTAATGAGCAGTTCTTC. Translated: CASRVMTAINEQFF.

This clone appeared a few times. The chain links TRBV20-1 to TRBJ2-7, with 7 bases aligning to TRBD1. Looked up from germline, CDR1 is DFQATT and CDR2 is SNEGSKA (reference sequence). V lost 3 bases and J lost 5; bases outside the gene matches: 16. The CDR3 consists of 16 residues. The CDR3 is CSASGLPRQGIHEQYF. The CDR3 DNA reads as TGCAGTGCTAGTGGCTTGCCGAGACAGGGCATCCACGAGCAGTACTTC.

The CDR3 DNA reads as TGTGCCAGCAGCCGACAGGGGGCTAACACTGAAGCTTTCTTT. Translated, it gives CASSRQGANTEAFF. V gene TRBV11-3 combines with J gene TRBJ1-1; 10 bases match TRBD1. The length of the CDR3 is 14 residues. Germline V lookup: CDR1 SGHNT, CDR2 YENEEA. Losses at the gene ends were 5 bases for V and 2 bases for J; bases not matched to a gene: 2.

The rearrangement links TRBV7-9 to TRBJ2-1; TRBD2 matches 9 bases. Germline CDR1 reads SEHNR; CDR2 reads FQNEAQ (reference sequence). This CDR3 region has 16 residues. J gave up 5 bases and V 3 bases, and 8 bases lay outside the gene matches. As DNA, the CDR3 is TGTGCCAGCAGCTTTACCGGGACTAGCCCGAACAATGAGCAGTTCTTC. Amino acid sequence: CASSFTGTSPNNEQFF.

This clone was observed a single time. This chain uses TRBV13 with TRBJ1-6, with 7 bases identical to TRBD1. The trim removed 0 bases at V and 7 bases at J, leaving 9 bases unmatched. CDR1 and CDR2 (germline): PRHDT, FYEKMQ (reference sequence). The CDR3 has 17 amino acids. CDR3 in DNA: TGTGCCAGCAGCTTAGGAGGCCGGGGACAGTCCAATTCACCCCTCCACTTT. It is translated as CASSLGGRGQSNSPLHF. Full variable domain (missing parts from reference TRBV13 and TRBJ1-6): AAGVIQSPRHLIKEKRETATLKCYPIPRHDTVYWYQQGPGQDPQFLISFYEKMQSDKGSIPDRFSAQQFSDYHSELNMSSLELGDSALYFCASSLGGRGQSNSPLHFGNGTRLTVT.

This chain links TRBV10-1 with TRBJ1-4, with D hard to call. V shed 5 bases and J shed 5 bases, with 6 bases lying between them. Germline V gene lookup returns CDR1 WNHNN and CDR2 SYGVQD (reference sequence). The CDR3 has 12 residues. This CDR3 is CASSPRNEKLFF. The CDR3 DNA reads TGCGCCAGCAGTCCTCGGAATGAAAAACTGTTTTTT.

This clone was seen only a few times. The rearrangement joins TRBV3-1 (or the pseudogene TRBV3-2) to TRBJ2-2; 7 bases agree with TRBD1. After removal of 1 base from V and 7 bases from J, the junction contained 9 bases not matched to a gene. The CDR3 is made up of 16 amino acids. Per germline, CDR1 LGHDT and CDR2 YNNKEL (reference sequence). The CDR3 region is CASSQGWAGGIGELFF. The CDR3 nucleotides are TGTGCCAGCAGCCAAGGATGGGCAGGGGGAATCGGGGAGCTGTTTTTT.

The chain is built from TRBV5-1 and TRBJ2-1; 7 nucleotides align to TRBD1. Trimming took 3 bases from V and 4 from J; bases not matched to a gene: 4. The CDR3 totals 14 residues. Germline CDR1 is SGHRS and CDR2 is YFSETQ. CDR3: CASSSGQTYNEQFF. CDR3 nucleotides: TGCGCCAGCAGCTCGGGACAGACTTACAATGAGCAGTTCTTC.

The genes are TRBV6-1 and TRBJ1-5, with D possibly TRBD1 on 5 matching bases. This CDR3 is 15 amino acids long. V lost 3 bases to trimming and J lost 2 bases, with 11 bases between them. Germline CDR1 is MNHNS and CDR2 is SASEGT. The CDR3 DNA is TGTGCCAGCAGTGATCGGGGGGGTGGCAATCAGCCCCAGCATTTT. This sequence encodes CASSDRGGGNQPQHF.

CDR3 residues: CASSKDPQLAGGQNNEQFF. The CDR3 nucleotides read TGTGCCAGCAGCAAAGATCCCCAACTAGCGGGGGGGCAAAACAATGAGCAGTTCTTC. This chain uses TRBV7-3 with TRBJ2-1; TRBD2 aligns across 13 bases. The CDR3 loop spans 19 amino acids. V lost 5 bases to trimming and J lost 5 bases; unmatched junction nucleotides: 15. CDR1 and CDR2 (germline): SGHTA, FQGTGA.

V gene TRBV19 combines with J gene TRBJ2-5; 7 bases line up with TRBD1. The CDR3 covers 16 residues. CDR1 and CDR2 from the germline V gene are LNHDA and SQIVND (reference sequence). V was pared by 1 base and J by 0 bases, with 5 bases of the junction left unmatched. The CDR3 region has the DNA TGTGCCAGTAGTATAGGGGGGACAGCCTACCAAGAGACCCAGTACTTC. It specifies CASSIGGTAYQETQYF.

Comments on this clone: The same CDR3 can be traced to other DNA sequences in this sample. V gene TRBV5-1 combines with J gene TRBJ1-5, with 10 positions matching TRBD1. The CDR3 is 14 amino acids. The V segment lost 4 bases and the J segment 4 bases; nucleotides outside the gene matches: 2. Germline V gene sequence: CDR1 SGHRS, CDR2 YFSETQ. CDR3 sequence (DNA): TGCGCCAGCAGCCCGGGACAGGGGAATCAGCCCCAGCATTTT. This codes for CASSPGQGNQPQHF.

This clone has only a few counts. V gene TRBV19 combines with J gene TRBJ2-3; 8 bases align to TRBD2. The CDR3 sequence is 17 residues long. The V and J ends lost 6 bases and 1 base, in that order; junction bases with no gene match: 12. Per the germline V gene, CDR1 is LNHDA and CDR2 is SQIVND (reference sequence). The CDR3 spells CASSERHSGTRTDTQYF. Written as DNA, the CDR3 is TGTGCCAGTAGCGAGAGGCATAGCGGGACTCGCACAGATACGCAGTATTTT.

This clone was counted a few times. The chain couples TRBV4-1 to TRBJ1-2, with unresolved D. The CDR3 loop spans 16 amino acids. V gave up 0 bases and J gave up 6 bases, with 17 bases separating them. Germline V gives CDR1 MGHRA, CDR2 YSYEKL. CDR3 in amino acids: CASSQEPGSHGDGYTF. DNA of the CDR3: TGCGCCAGCAGCCAAGAGCCGGGGTCCCATGGGGATGGCTACACCTTC.

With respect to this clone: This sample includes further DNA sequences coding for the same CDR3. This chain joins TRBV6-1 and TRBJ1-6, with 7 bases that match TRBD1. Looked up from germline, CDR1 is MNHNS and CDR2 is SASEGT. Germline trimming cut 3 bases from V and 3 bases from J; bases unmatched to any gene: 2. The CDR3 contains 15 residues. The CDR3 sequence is CASSEDRNYNSPLHF. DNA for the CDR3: TGTGCCAGCAGTGAGGACAGGAACTATAATTCACCCCTCCACTTT.

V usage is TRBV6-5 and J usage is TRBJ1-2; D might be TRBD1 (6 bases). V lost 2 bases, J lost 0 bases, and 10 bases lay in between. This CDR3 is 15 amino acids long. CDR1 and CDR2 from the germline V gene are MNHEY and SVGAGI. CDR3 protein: CASSYDRTANYGYTF. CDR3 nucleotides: TGTGCCAGCAGTTACGACAGGACAGCTAACTATGGCTACACCTTC.

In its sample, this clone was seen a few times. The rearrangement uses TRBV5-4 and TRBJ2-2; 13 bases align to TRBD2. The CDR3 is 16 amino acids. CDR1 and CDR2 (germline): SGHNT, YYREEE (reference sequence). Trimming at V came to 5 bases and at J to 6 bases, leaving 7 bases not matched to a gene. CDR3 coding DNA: TGTGCCAGCAGTACTACACTAGCGGGGGGGCCCGGGGAGCTGTTTTTT. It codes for CASSTTLAGGPGELFF.

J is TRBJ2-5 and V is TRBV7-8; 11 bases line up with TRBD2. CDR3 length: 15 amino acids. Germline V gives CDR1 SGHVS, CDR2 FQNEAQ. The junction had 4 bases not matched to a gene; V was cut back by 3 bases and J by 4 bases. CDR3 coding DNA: TGTGCCAGCAGCTTCCTAGCGGGGGGTATAGAGACCCAGTACTTC. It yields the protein CASSFLAGGIETQYF.

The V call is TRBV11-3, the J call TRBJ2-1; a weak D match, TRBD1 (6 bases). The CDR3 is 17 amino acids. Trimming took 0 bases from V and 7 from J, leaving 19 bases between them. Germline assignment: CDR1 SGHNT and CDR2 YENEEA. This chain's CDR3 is CASSLEVQAGARNEQFF. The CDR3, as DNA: TGTGCCAGCAGCTTAGAAGTTCAGGCAGGGGCTAGGAATGAGCAGTTCTTC.

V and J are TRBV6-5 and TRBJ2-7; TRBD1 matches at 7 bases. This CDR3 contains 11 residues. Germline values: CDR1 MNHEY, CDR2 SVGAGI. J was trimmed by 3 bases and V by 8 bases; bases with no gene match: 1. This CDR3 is CASGDSYEQYF. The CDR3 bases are TGTGCCAGCGGGGACAGCTACGAGCAGTACTTC.